Listed below are T cell receptor beta chains from one sample, sequenced in a study of a mutant IDH1 vaccine in newly diagnosed glioma. Antigens for these TCRs are unknown. TCRdb's table, derived via immunoSEQ multiplex PCR, lists solely in-frame clones and lacks some. Of 75,000 to 95,000 clones listed, 89% are singletons. The sequencing here drew on PBMCs, taken from a glioma patient whose treatment included an IDH1 peptide vaccine. These receptors were collected from a woman between 45 and 60 years old with glioma. Both conserved end residues are part of each CDR3. Fields, in order: J gene, V gene, clone size, D gene, CDR3 length, CDR3 protein, CDR3 DNA. The D gene is left open where the match is weak. Only part of the rows carry a size: once, few, many, or a class if the clone is expanded.

J gene: TRBJ1-1
V gene: TRBV7-9
clone size: once
D gene: NA
CDR3 length: 12
CDR3 protein: CASSFQIPEAFF
CDR3 DNA: TGTGCCAGCAGCTTCCAGATCCCTGAAGCTTTCTTT

J gene: TRBJ2-7
V gene: TRBV2
clone size: few
D gene: NA
CDR3 length: 11
CDR3 protein: CASSELAFQYF
CDR3 DNA: TGTGCCAGCAGTGAACTGGCATTCCAGTACTTC

J gene: TRBJ1-4
V gene: TRBV4-1
clone size: NA
D gene: TRBD1
CDR3 length: 18
CDR3 protein: CASSHKGGQGATNEKLFF
CDR3 DNA: TGCGCCAGCAGCCATAAGGGAGGACAGGGGGCAACTAATGAAAAACTGTTTTTT

J gene: TRBJ2-1
V gene: TRBV29-1
clone size: NA
D gene: TRBD2
CDR3 length: 15
CDR3 protein: CSATTGTSGRGEQFF
CDR3 DNA: TGCAGCGCCACCACGGGGACTAGCGGGAGGGGTGAGCAGTTCTTC

J gene: TRBJ1-5
V gene: TRBV13
clone size: NA
D gene: TRBD1
CDR3 length: 14
CDR3 protein: CASSLGQGSQPQHF
CDR3 DNA: TGTGCCAGCAGCTTAGGACAGGGGTCTCAGCCCCAGCATTTT

J gene: TRBJ2-3
V gene: TRBV2
clone size: NA
D gene: NA
CDR3 length: 16
CDR3 protein: CASSAGFGGGGDTQYF
CDR3 DNA: TGTGCCAGCAGTGCGGGCTTTGGCGGAGGGGGAGATACGCAGTATTTT

J gene: TRBJ1-1
V gene: TRBV27
clone size: NA
D gene: NA
CDR3 length: 13
CDR3 protein: CASSFDSQTEAFF
CDR3 DNA: TGTGCCAGCAGTTTTGACTCCCAGACTGAAGCTTTCTTT

J gene: TRBJ2-3
V gene: TRBV6-6
clone size: NA
D gene: TRBD2
CDR3 length: 14
CDR3 protein: CASSKGLAGGPQYF
CDR3 DNA: TGTGCCAGCAGTAAGGGACTAGCGGGAGGGCCTCAGTATTTT

J gene: TRBJ2-5
V gene: TRBV23-1
clone size: NA
D gene: NA
CDR3 length: 16
CDR3 protein: CANREGARRGQETQYF
CDR3 DNA: TGCGCCAACAGGGAGGGGGCGAGAAGGGGCCAAGAGACCCAGTACTTC

J gene: TRBJ2-7
V gene: TRBV5-1
clone size: NA
D gene: NA
CDR3 length: 15
CDR3 protein: CASSLGQGRAYEQYF
CDR3 DNA: TGCGCCAGCAGCTTGGGGCAGGGTCGGGCCTACGAGCAGTACTTC

J gene: TRBJ1-2
V gene: TRBV18
clone size: NA
D gene: NA
CDR3 length: 17
CDR3 protein: CASSPPPGLKVNYGYTF
CDR3 DNA: TGTGCCAGCTCACCACCGCCAGGGTTAAAGGTTAACTATGGCTACACCTTC

J gene: TRBJ2-7
V gene: TRBV5-6
clone size: once
D gene: TRBD1
CDR3 length: 13
CDR3 protein: CASRPGTGGEQYF
CDR3 DNA: TGTGCCAGCAGACCCGGGACAGGGGGTGAGCAGTACTTC

J gene: TRBJ1-1
V gene: TRBV18
clone size: few
D gene: TRBD1
CDR3 length: 15
CDR3 protein: CASSPGTGMNTEAFF
CDR3 DNA: TGTGCCAGCTCCCCGGGGACAGGGATGAACACTGAAGCTTTCTTT

J gene: TRBJ1-1
V gene: TRBV9
clone size: NA
D gene: NA
CDR3 length: 14
CDR3 protein: CASSRVDMNTEAFF
CDR3 DNA: TGTGCCAGCAGCCGGGTCGATATGAACACTGAAGCTTTCTTT

J gene: TRBJ1-4
V gene: TRBV5-4
clone size: once
D gene: TRBD1
CDR3 length: 15
CDR3 protein: CASSRDRGRGEKLFF
CDR3 DNA: TGTGCCAGCAGCCGGGACAGGGGGCGGGGTGAAAAACTGTTTTTT

J gene: TRBJ1-3
V gene: TRBV6-6
clone size: NA
D gene: NA
CDR3 length: 11
CDR3 protein: CASSYRNTIYF
CDR3 DNA: TGTGCCAGCAGTTATCGAAACACCATATATTTT

J gene: TRBJ2-7
V gene: TRBV5-5
clone size: once
D gene: TRBD2
CDR3 length: 18
CDR3 protein: CASSGGLAGERPSYEQYF
CDR3 DNA: TGTGCCAGCAGCGGGGGACTAGCCGGAGAAAGGCCCTCCTACGAGCAGTACTTC

J gene: TRBJ1-1
V gene: TRBV5-4
clone size: once
D gene: TRBD1
CDR3 length: 14
CDR3 protein: CASSWGQLNTEAFF
CDR3 DNA: TGTGCCAGCAGCTGGGGACAGTTGAACACTGAAGCTTTCTTT

J gene: TRBJ1-5
V gene: TRBV28
clone size: NA
D gene: NA
CDR3 length: 17
CDR3 protein: CASRRTVGMNSNQPQHF
CDR3 DNA: TGTGCCAGTCGACGGACAGTGGGTATGAATAGCAATCAGCCCCAGCATTTT

J gene: TRBJ2-2
V gene: TRBV5-6
clone size: NA
D gene: NA
CDR3 length: 13
CDR3 protein: CASSFAGTGELFF
CDR3 DNA: TGTGCCAGCAGCTTCGCAGGTACCGGGGAGCTGTTTTTT

J gene: TRBJ2-2
V gene: TRBV4-1
clone size: NA
D gene: NA
CDR3 length: 16
CDR3 protein: CASTPTGTKNTGELFF
CDR3 DNA: TGCGCCAGCACCCCAACGGGGACAAAGAACACCGGGGAGCTGTTTTTT

J gene: TRBJ2-7
V gene: TRBV28
clone size: NA
D gene: NA
CDR3 length: 15
CDR3 protein: CASSLSGPIFYEQYF
CDR3 DNA: TGTGCCAGCAGTTTATCAGGGCCTATCTTCTACGAGCAGTACTTC

J gene: TRBJ2-7
V gene: TRBV11-2
clone size: NA
D gene: TRBD2
CDR3 length: 15
CDR3 protein: CASSSQTSGRSEQYF
CDR3 DNA: TGTGCCAGCAGCTCACAGACTAGCGGGAGATCCGAGCAGTACTTC

J gene: TRBJ2-1
V gene: TRBV18
clone size: NA
D gene: NA
CDR3 length: 15
CDR3 protein: CASSPGRKEYNEQFF
CDR3 DNA: TGTGCCAGCTCACCAGGCAGGAAGGAATACAATGAGCAGTTCTTC

J gene: TRBJ2-3
V gene: TRBV19
clone size: NA
D gene: NA
CDR3 length: 15
CDR3 protein: CASSFGLPGTDTQYF
CDR3 DNA: TGTGCCAGTAGTTTCGGGCTCCCGGGCACAGATACGCAGTATTTT

J gene: TRBJ2-7
V gene: TRBV30
clone size: NA
D gene: NA
CDR3 length: 13
CDR3 protein: CAWSVLSGPRQYF
CDR3 DNA: TGTGCCTGGAGTGTACTGTCAGGGCCTAGGCAGTACTTC

J gene: TRBJ2-3
V gene: TRBV14
clone size: NA
D gene: NA
CDR3 length: 17
CDR3 protein: CASSQIMGQASTDTQYF
CDR3 DNA: TGTGCCAGCAGCCAAATAATGGGTCAGGCGAGCACAGATACGCAGTATTTT

J gene: TRBJ1-1
V gene: TRBV7-2
clone size: NA
D gene: NA
CDR3 length: 13
CDR3 protein: CASSLAGRPEAFF
CDR3 DNA: TGTGCCAGCAGCTTAGCAGGGAGGCCTGAAGCTTTCTTT

J gene: TRBJ2-7
V gene: TRBV20-1
clone size: once
D gene: NA
CDR3 length: 11
CDR3 protein: CSARGFREQYF
CDR3 DNA: TGCAGTGCTAGGGGGTTCCGGGAGCAGTACTTC

J gene: TRBJ2-5
V gene: TRBV7-9
clone size: NA
D gene: NA
CDR3 length: 12
CDR3 protein: CASSLALETQYF
CDR3 DNA: TGTGCCAGCAGCTTAGCTCTGGAGACCCAGTACTTC

J gene: TRBJ1-5
V gene: TRBV27
clone size: NA
D gene: NA
CDR3 length: 14
CDR3 protein: CASSFRESNQPQHF
CDR3 DNA: TGTGCCAGCAGTTTTAGGGAGAGCAATCAGCCCCAGCATTTT

J gene: TRBJ2-1
V gene: TRBV29-1
clone size: NA
D gene: TRBD2
CDR3 length: 15
CDR3 protein: CSVEALAGGHNEQFF
CDR3 DNA: TGCAGCGTTGAAGCCCTAGCGGGAGGCCACAATGAGCAGTTCTTC

J gene: TRBJ2-7
V gene: TRBV20-1
clone size: NA
D gene: NA
CDR3 length: 11
CDR3 protein: CSARRDHEQYF
CDR3 DNA: TGCAGTGCTAGAAGGGACCACGAGCAGTACTTC

J gene: TRBJ1-3
V gene: TRBV5-1
clone size: NA
D gene: NA
CDR3 length: 13
CDR3 protein: CASSMDSGNTIYF
CDR3 DNA: TGCGCCAGCAGCATGGACAGTGGAAACACCATATATTTT

J gene: TRBJ2-7
V gene: TRBV5-6
clone size: NA
D gene: TRBD1
CDR3 length: 18
CDR3 protein: CASSVSGQGMDVNYEQYF
CDR3 DNA: TGTGCCAGCAGCGTTTCGGGACAGGGGATGGACGTAAACTACGAGCAGTACTTC

J gene: TRBJ2-4
V gene: TRBV19
clone size: NA
D gene: NA
CDR3 length: 13
CDR3 protein: CASSVRAKNIQYF
CDR3 DNA: TGTGCCAGTAGTGTCCGTGCCAAAAACATTCAGTACTTC

J gene: TRBJ2-5
V gene: TRBV27
clone size: NA
D gene: TRBD2
CDR3 length: 15
CDR3 protein: CASSPSLAGVETQYF
CDR3 DNA: TGTGCCAGCAGTCCCTCACTAGCGGGAGTGGAGACCCAGTACTTC

J gene: TRBJ2-5
V gene: TRBV28
clone size: NA
D gene: NA
CDR3 length: 14
CDR3 protein: CASSPRTVQETQYF
CDR3 DNA: TGTGCCAGCAGTCCGCGGACAGTCCAAGAGACCCAGTACTTC

J gene: TRBJ2-7
V gene: TRBV2
clone size: NA
D gene: NA
CDR3 length: 15
CDR3 protein: CASSGLPSGQGEQYF
CDR3 DNA: TGTGCCAGCAGTGGACTCCCATCAGGCCAAGGGGAGCAGTACTTC

J gene: TRBJ2-1
V gene: TRBV7-9
clone size: NA
D gene: NA
CDR3 length: 14
CDR3 protein: CASSSVLVGDEQFF
CDR3 DNA: TGTGCCAGCAGCTCGGTCCTGGTGGGGGATGAGCAGTTCTTC

J gene: TRBJ2-3
V gene: TRBV7-3
clone size: NA
D gene: TRBD2
CDR3 length: 16
CDR3 protein: CASSHTSGRRTDTQYF
CDR3 DNA: TGTGCCAGCAGCCATACTAGCGGGCGACGCACAGATACGCAGTATTTT

J gene: TRBJ2-3
V gene: TRBV30
clone size: NA
D gene: NA
CDR3 length: 15
CDR3 protein: CAWSVLGWGADTQYF
CDR3 DNA: TGTGCCTGGAGTGTATTGGGCTGGGGCGCAGATACGCAGTATTTT

J gene: TRBJ2-1
V gene: TRBV13
clone size: NA
D gene: NA
CDR3 length: 16
CDR3 protein: CASSLDGQYSYNEQFF
CDR3 DNA: TGTGCCAGCAGCTTAGACGGACAGTACTCCTACAATGAGCAGTTCTTC

J gene: TRBJ1-4
V gene: TRBV5-1
clone size: NA
D gene: NA
CDR3 length: 18
CDR3 protein: CASSPDIRTGINNEKLFF
CDR3 DNA: TGCGCCAGCAGCCCCGATATTCGGACGGGAATTAATAATGAAAAACTGTTTTTT

J gene: TRBJ2-1
V gene: TRBV10-1
clone size: NA
D gene: NA
CDR3 length: 13
CDR3 protein: CASSESRVNEQFF
CDR3 DNA: TGCGCCAGCAGTGAGTCTCGGGTCAATGAGCAGTTCTTC

J gene: TRBJ2-7
V gene: TRBV6-5
clone size: NA
D gene: TRBD1
CDR3 length: 15
CDR3 protein: CASSWGTGQAYEQYF
CDR3 DNA: TGTGCCAGCAGTTGGGGGACAGGGCAGGCCTACGAGCAGTACTTC

J gene: TRBJ2-3
V gene: TRBV29-1
clone size: few
D gene: NA
CDR3 length: 12
CDR3 protein: CSMDLGRDTQYF
CDR3 DNA: TGCAGCATGGACCTTGGTCGTGATACGCAGTATTTT

J gene: TRBJ2-4
V gene: TRBV7-9
clone size: few
D gene: TRBD2
CDR3 length: 15
CDR3 protein: CASSLTGGAKNIQYF
CDR3 DNA: TGTGCCAGCAGCTTAACGGGAGGGGCCAAAAACATTCAGTACTTC

J gene: TRBJ2-1
V gene: TRBV5-1
clone size: NA
D gene: TRBD2
CDR3 length: 15
CDR3 protein: CASSLDLRGSNEQFF
CDR3 DNA: TGCGCCAGCAGCTTGGACCTACGCGGGAGCAATGAGCAGTTCTTC

J gene: TRBJ2-7
V gene: TRBV9
clone size: NA
D gene: NA
CDR3 length: 15
CDR3 protein: CASSVGAGSSYEQYF
CDR3 DNA: TGTGCCAGCAGCGTAGGGGCGGGTAGCTCCTACGAGCAGTACTTC

J gene: TRBJ2-1
V gene: TRBV7-9
clone size: NA
D gene: NA
CDR3 length: 13
CDR3 protein: CASSLAPPVEQFF
CDR3 DNA: TGTGCCAGCAGCTTAGCCCCCCCAGTAGAGCAGTTCTTC

J gene: TRBJ2-7
V gene: TRBV5-6
clone size: few
D gene: NA
CDR3 length: 13
CDR3 protein: CASRFFGGYEQYF
CDR3 DNA: TGTGCCAGCAGATTCTTCGGGGGCTACGAGCAGTACTTC

J gene: TRBJ1-6
V gene: TRBV7-9
clone size: NA
D gene: NA
CDR3 length: 15
CDR3 protein: CASSIGHSPNSPLHF
CDR3 DNA: TGTGCCAGCAGCATAGGGCACAGCCCCAATTCACCCCTCCACTTT